The following is a TCR beta chain sequence with its context. This specimen belongs to a study of identical twins. TCRdb called the 5' RACE reads again in MiXCR, with one record for every CDR3 protein. The table lists 450,000 or so distinct CDR3 sequences, approximately 15% of them singletons. The CDR3 is 16 residues long. Germline V lookup: CDR1 SGDLS, CDR2 YYNGEE. V dropped 0 bases and J dropped 5 bases, with 17 bases sitting between them. The same specimen was also included in a second study, on yellow fever vaccine responses in identical twins. From that report: Reportedly, the T cell response mounted by twins to vaccine seemed partly convergent, partly personalized.

The sequenced sample consisted of CD4+ T cells sorted from blood. The receptor comes from a woman between 18 and 29 years old in good health. The rearrangement links TRBV9 to TRBJ2-5; maybe TRBD2 (6 bases). The CDR3 DNA reads as TGTGCCAGCAGCGTAGAAGGGCGTGGGGGGAAGGAGACCCAGTACTTC. Translation gives CASSVEGRGGKETQYF.